Included here is one TCR beta chain sequence, with context. The record originates from a study of blood T cell repertoires in COVID-19. Authors' processing steps: Reference gene primer amplification yielded estimated nucleated cell counts. Repertoires were generated with immunoSEQ multiplex PCR, while TCRdb's copy carries only in-frame clones and drops some. V and J calls and clone size are given by that table; D and trimming were obtained from the DNA. Of just over 250,000 clones listed, about 87% are singletons. The sequence was obtained from a woman in her forties or fifties with acute or convalescent COVID-19. Specimen: peripheral blood.

CDR3 nucleotides: TGTGCCAGCAGTTTATTTTCCCTTCGCCCACAAGACAGAAGCTCCTACGAGCAGTACTTC. Its translation: CASSLFSLRPQDRSSYEQYF. The J gene is TRBJ2-7, the V gene TRBV28; D perhaps matches TRBD1 (5 bases). The CDR3 extends over 20 amino acids. V gave up 1 base and J gave up 0 bases, with 25 bases separating them. CDR1 and CDR2 (germline): MDHEN, SYDVKM.